The TCR beta chain under discussion was sequenced for a study of shared clonotypes between healthy human individuals. The method was immunoSEQ multiplex PCR; TCRdb's version includes in-frame clones alone and lacks a portion of them. The table records 500,000 or so clones, 90% to 96% of them present only once. Study-level points and caveats: Clonotypes which were not shared had lower generation probabilities than clonotypes that all four donors shared. In several donors, around 5% of naive CD4 clonotypes appeared in common.

A word on this clone: Its antigen is unknown.

The TCR sequence derives from a woman aged 30 to 39 in good health. Sequencing used naive CD4+ T cells sorted from blood. Subset defined: CD45RA+ positively selected.

The CDR3 loop is CASKEQGAVNSPLHF. In DNA, the CDR3 is TGTGCCAGCAAAGAACAGGGGGCGGTGAATTCACCCCTCCACTTT. This sequence joins TRBV28 and TRBJ1-6; TRBD1 matches at 9 bases. Per the germline V gene, CDR1 is MDHEN and CDR2 is SYDVKM. This CDR3 region has 15 residues. Trimming removed 7 bases from V and 7 bases from J; junction bases left unmatched: 8. The full variable domain, its missing parts supplied by reference TRBV28 and TRBJ1-6, is DVKVTQSSRYLVKRTGEKVFLECVQDMDHENMFWYRQDPGLGLRLIYFSYDVKMKEKGDIPEGYSVSREKKERFSLILESASTNQTSMYLCASKEQGAVNSPLHFGNGTRLTVT.